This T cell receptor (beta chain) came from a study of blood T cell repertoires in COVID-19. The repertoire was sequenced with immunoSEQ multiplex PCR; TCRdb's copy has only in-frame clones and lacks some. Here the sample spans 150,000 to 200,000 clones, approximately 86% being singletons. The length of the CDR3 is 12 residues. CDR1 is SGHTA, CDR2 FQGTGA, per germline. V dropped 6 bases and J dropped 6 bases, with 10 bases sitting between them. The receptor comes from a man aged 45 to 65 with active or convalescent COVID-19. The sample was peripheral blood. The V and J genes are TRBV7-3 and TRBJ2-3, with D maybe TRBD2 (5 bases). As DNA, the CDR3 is TGTGCCAGCAGTACCCAGCGGGATACGCAGTATTTT. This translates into CASSTQRDTQYF.